This T cell receptor (beta chain) came from a study of OX40 agonist ivuxolimab in advanced cancers. To note about this clone: Its specificity is unknown.

This CDR3 has 14 amino acids. Trimming shortened V by 9 bases and J by 8 bases, and 22 bases separated the two germline ends. Germline values: CDR1 SNHLY, CDR2 FYNNEI. Sequenced by immunoSEQ multiplex PCR; TCRdb stores in-frame clones only, minus some. The sample contains tens of thousands of clones, about 93% of which appear only once. General study points: Clones of CD4+ and CD8+ blood T cells grew by week 6 at doses of 0.1 to 3.0 mg/kg.

The source was CD4+ or CD8+ T cells sorted from blood, collected in a trial of the OX40 agonist ivuxolimab. The chain combines TRBV2 with TRBJ1-2, with D hard to call. The sequence came from an adult with an advanced solid tumor such as melanoma, head and neck, liver or kidney cancer. CDR3: CASGRNVRKGGYTF. As DNA, the CDR3 is TGTGCCAGTGGAAGGAACGTCCGGAAGGGAGGCTACACCTTC.